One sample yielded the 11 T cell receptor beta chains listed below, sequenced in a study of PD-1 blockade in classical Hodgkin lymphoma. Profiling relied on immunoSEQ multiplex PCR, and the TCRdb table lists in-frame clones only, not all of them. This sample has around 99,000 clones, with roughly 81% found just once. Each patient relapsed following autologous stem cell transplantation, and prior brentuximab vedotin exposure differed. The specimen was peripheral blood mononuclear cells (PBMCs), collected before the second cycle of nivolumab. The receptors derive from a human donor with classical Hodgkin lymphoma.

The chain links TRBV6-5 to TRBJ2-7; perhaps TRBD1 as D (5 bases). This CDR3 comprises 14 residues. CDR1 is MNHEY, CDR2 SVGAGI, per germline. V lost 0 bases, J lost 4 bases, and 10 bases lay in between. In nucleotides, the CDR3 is TGTGCCAGCAGTTACTCGGGGCGGAAGTACGAGCAGTACTTC. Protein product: CASSYSGRKYEQYF.

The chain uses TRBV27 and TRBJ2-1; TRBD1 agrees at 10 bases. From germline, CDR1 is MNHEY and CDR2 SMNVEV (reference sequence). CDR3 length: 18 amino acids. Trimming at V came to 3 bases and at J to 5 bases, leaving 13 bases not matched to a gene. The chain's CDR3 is CASSFGTGVPPLHNEQFF. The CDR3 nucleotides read TGTGCCAGCAGTTTTGGGACAGGGGTCCCCCCCTTACACAATGAGCAGTTCTTC.

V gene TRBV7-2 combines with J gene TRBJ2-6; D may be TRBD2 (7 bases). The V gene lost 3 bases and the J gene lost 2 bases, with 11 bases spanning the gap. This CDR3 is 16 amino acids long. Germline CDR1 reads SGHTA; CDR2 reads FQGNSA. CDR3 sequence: CASSFWGGAGANVLTF. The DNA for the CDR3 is TGTGCCAGCAGCTTTTGGGGGGGCGCTGGGGCCAACGTCCTGACTTTC.

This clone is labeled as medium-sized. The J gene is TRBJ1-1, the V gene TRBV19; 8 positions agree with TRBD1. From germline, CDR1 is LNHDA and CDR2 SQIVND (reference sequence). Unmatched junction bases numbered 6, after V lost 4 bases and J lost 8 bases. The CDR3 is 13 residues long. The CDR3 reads CASSKEDRAEAFF. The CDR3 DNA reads TGTGCCAGTAGTAAGGAGGACAGGGCGGAAGCTTTCTTT. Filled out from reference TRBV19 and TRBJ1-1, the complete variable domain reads DGGITQSPKYLFRKEGQNVTLSCEQNLNHDAMYWYRQDPGQGLRLIYYSQIVNDFQKGDIAEGYSVSREKKESFPLTVTSAQKNPTAFYLCASSKEDRAEAFFGQGTRLTVV.

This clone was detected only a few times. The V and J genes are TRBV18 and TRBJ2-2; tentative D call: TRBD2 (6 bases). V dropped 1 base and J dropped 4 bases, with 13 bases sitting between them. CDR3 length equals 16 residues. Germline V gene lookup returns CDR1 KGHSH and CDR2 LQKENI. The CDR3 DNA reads TGTGCCAGCTCACCACGGAGGGGCGGTAGCACCGGGGAGCTGTTTTTT. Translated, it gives CASSPRRGGSTGELFF.

CDR3 region: CASTTIGGSDTQYF. The CDR3 region has the DNA TGTGCCAGTACCACCATTGGCGGGAGTGATACGCAGTATTTT. The chain joins TRBV19 to TRBJ2-3; the match to TRBD2 covers 7 bases. With 7 bases clipped from V and 6 bases from J, the junction kept 10 bases outside the gene matches. The CDR3 length is 14 residues. In germline, CDR1 is LNHDA, CDR2 SQIVND (reference sequence).

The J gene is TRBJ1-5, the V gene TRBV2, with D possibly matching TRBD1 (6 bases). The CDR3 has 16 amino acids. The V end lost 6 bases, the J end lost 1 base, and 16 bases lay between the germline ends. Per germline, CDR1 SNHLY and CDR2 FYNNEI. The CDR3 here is CASSEGGRRSNQPQHF. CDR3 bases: TGTGCCAGCAGCGAGGGGGGCAGACGAAGCAATCAGCCCCAGCATTTT.

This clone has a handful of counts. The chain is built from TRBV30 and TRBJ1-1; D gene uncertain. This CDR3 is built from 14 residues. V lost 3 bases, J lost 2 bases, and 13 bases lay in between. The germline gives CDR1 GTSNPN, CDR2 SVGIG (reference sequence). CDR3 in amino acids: CAWSPDLLNTEAFF. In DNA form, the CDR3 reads TGTGCCTGGAGCCCCGATCTTCTCAACACTGAAGCTTTCTTT.

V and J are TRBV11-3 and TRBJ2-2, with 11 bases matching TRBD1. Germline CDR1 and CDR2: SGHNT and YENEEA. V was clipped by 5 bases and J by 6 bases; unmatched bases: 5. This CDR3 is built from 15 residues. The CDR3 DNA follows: TGTGCCAGCAGCCAAGGACAGGGGGCCGCCGGGGAGCTGTTTTTT. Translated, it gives CASSQGQGAAGELFF. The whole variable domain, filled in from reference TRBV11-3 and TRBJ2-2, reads EAGVVQSPRYKIIEKKQPVAFWCNPISGHNTLYWYLQNLGQGPELLIRYENEEAVDDSQLPKDRFSAERLKGVDSTLKIQPAELGDSAVYLCASSQGQGAAGELFFGEGSRLTVL.

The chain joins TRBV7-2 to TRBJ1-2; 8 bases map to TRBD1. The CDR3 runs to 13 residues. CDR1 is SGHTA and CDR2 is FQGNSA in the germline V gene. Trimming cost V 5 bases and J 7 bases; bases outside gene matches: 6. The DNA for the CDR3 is TGTGCCAGCAGCCTGACAGGGGACGCTGGCTACACCTTC. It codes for CASSLTGDAGYTF.

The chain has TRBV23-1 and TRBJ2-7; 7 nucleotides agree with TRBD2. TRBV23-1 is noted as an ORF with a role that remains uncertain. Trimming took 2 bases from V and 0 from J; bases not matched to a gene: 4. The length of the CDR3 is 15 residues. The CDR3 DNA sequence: TGCGCCAGCAGTCAAGACCTAGCGGACTCCTACGAGCAGTACTTC. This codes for CASSQDLADSYEQYF.